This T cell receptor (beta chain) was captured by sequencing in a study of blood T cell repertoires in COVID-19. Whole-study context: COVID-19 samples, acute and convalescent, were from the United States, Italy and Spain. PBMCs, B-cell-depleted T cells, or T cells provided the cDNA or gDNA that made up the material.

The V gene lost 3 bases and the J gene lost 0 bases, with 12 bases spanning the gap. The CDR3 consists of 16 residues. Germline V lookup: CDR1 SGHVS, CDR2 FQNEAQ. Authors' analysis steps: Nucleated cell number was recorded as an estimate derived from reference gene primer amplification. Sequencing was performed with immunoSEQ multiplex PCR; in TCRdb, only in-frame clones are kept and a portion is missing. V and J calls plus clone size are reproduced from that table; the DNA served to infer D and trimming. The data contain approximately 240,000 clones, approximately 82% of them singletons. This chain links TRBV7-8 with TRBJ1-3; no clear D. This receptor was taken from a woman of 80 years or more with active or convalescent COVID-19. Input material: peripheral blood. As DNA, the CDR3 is TGTGCCAGCAGCTTGAGGGTGCAGTCCTCTGGAAACACCATATATTTT. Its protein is CASSLRVQSSGNTIYF.